This T cell receptor beta chain was found in a study of OX40 agonist ivuxolimab in advanced cancers. Whole-study context: Treatment received earlier with anti-PD-1, anti-PD-L1 or anti-CTLA-4 agents was allowed, and under 50% had some. Whole-study results and caveats: Among T cells, CD8+ cells averaged more expanded clones than CD4+ cells. Among the least clonally expanded were partial responders at 0.1-3.0 mg/kg.

V was pared by 5 bases and J by 5 bases, with 10 bases between. CDR3 length: 14 amino acids. Germline CDR1 and CDR2: SGHTA and FQGNSA. Clones were read by immunoSEQ multiplex PCR, and TCRdb kept only the in-frame ones, dropping some. The table shows 50,000 to 65,000 clones, with 75% to 90% occurring only once. As regards this clone: Its cognate antigen is unknown.

This sample comprised CD4+ or CD8+ T cells sorted from blood, obtained in a trial of the OX40 agonist ivuxolimab. The sequence was collected from an adult with an advanced solid tumor such as melanoma, head and neck, liver or kidney cancer. The chain joins TRBV7-2 to TRBJ1-6, with no clear D. In DNA, the CDR3 is TGTGCCAGCAGCGGAAGTTGGGATAATTCACCCCTCCACTTT. As protein: CASSGSWDNSPLHF.